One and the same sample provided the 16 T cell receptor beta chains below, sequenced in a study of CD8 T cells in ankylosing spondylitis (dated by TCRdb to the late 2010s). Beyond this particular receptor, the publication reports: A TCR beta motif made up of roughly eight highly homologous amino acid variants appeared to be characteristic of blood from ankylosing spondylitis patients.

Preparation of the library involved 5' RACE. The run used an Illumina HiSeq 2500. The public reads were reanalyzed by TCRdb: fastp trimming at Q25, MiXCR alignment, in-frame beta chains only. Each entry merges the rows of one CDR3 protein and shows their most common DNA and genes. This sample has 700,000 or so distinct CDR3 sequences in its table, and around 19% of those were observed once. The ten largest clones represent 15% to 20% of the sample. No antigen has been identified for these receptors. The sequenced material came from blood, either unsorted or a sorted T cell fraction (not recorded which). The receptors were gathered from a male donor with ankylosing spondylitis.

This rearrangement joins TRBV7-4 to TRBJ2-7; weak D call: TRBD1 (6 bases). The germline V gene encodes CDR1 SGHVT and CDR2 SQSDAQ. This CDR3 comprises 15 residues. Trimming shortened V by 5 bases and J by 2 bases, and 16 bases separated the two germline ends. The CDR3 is CASSARQDTAYEQYF. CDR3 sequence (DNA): TGTGCCAGCAGCGCCAGACAGGATACCGCCTACGAGCAGTACTTC.

The CDR3 DNA reads TGCAGCGTTTTCAATGCAGGGACAGGGTATGGCTACACCTTC. Amino acids: CSVFNAGTGYGYTF. The chain couples TRBV29-1 to TRBJ1-2; 9 nucleotides align to TRBD1. Germline V gene lookup returns CDR1 SQVTM and CDR2 ANQGSEA. The J segment lost 5 bases and the V segment lost 5 bases, leaving 9 bases of the junction unmatched. This CDR3 comprises 14 residues.

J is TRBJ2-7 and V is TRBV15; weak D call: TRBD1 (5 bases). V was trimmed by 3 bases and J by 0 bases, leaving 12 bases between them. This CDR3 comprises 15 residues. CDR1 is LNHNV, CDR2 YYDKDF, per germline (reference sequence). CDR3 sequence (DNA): TGTGCCACCAGCAGGCAGAAGCAGGGCTCCTACGAGCAGTACTTC. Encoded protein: CATSRQKQGSYEQYF.

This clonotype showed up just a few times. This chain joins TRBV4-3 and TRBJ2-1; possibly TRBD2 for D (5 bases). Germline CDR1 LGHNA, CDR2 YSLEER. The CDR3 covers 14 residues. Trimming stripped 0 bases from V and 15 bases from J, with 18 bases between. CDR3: CASSQDFEGVTRFF. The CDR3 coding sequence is TGCGCCAGCAGCCAAGACTTCGAGGGAGTAACGCGGTTCTTC.

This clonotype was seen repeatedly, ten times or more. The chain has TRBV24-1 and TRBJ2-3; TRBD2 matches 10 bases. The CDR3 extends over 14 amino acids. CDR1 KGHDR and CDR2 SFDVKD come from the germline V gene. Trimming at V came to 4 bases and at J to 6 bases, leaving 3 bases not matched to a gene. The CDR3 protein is CATSDLTSGDTQYF. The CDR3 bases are TGTGCCACCAGTGACCTGACTAGCGGGGATACGCAGTATTTT.

Here the CDR3 reads CASSTGLAGFGANVLTF. CDR3 DNA sequence: TGTGCCAGCAGCACGGGACTAGCGGGATTTGGGGCCAACGTCCTGACTTTC. The gene calls are TRBV9 and TRBJ2-6; 13 bases are a match to TRBD2. Germline V gene lookup returns CDR1 SGDLS and CDR2 YYNGEE. V lost 4 bases to trimming and J lost 3 bases; unmatched junction nucleotides: 4. This CDR3 comprises 17 residues.

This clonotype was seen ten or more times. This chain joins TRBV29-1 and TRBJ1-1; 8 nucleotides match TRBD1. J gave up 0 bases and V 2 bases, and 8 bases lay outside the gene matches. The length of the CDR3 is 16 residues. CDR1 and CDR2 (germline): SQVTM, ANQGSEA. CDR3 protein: CSVERSRGRMNTEAFF. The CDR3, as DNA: TGCAGCGTTGAAAGGTCCAGGGGGCGGATGAACACTGAAGCTTTCTTT.

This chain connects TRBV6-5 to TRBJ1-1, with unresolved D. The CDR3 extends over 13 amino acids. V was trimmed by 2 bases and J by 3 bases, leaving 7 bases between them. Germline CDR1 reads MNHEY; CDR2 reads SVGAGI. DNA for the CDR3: TGTGCCAGCAGTTACGGCCGGGACACTGAAGCTTTCTTT. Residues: CASSYGRDTEAFF.

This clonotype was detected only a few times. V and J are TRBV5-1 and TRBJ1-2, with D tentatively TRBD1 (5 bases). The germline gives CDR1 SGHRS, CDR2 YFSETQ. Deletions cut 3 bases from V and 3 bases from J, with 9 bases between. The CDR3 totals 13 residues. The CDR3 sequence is CASSSGGDYGYTF. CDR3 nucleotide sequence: TGCGCCAGCAGCTCCGGAGGGGACTATGGCTACACCTTC.

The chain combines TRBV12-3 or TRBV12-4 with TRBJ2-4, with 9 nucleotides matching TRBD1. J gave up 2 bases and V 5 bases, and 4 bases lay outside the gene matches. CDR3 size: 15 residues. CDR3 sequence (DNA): TGTGCCAGCAGTGCGGGACAGGGTTCCAAAAACATTCAGTACTTC. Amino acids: CASSAGQGSKNIQYF.

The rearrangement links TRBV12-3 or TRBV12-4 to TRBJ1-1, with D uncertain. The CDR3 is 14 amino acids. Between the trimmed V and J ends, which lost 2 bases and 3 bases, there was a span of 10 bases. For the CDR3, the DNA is TGTGCCAGCAGTTTATTGGGATTTGACACTGAAGCTTTCTTT. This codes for CASSLLGFDTEAFF.

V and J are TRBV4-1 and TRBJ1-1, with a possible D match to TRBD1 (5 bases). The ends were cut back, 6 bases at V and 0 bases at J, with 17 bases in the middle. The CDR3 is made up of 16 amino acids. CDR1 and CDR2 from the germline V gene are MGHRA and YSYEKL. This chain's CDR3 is CASSRLDTDMNTEAFF. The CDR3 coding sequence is TGCGCCAGCAGTCGTTTGGACACAGATATGAACACTGAAGCTTTCTTT.

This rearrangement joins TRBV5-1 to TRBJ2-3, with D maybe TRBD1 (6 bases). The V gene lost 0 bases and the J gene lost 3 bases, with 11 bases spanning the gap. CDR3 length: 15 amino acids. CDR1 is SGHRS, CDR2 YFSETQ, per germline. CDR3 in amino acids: CASSLDGRGTDTQYF. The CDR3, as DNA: TGCGCCAGCAGCTTGGACGGCAGGGGAACAGATACGCAGTATTTT. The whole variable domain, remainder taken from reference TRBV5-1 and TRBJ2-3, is KAGVTQTPRYLIKTRGQQVTLSCSPISGHRSVSWYQQTPGQGLQFLFEYFSETQRNKGNFPGRFSGRQFSNSRSEMNVSTLELGDSALYLCASSLDGRGTDTQYFGPGTRLTVL.

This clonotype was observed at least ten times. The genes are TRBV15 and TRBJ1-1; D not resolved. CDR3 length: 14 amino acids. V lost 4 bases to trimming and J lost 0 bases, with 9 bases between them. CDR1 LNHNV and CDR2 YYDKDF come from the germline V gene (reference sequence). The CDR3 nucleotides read TGTGCCACCAGCATACGGGAGATGAACACTGAAGCTTTCTTT. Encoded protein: CATSIREMNTEAFF.

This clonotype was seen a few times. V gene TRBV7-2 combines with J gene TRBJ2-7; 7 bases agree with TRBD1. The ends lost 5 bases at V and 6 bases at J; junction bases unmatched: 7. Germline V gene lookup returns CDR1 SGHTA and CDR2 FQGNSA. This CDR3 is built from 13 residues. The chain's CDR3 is CASSVQGTREQYF. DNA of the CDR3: TGTGCCAGCAGCGTACAGGGGACCCGCGAGCAGTACTTC.

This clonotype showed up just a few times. The CDR3 DNA reads TGCGCCAGCAGCCAAGATAAGGATCCCAGCAATCAGCCCCAGCATTTT. It specifies CASSQDKDPSNQPQHF. The V call is TRBV4-1, the J call TRBJ1-5; D gene unclear. This CDR3 comprises 16 residues. CDR1 is MGHRA and CDR2 is YSYEKL in the germline V gene. V shed 0 bases and J shed 1 base, with 10 bases lying between them.